This TCR beta chain derives from a study of spatial heterogeneity in lung cancer. Indicated time point: sample taken at primary tumor resection. Samples were donated by 72 untreated early-stage non-small cell lung cancer patients. Unsorted whole RNA of tumor, nontumor lung or frozen PBMC was sequenced. Single TCR cDNA molecules each had their own unique molecular identifier. A single record per CDR3 protein comes from TCRdb applying MiXCR to the 5' RACE reads. The sample holds about 38,000 distinct CDR3 sequences, roughly 7.4% seen once. This clonotype was observed at least ten times. V was clipped by 7 bases and J by 1 base, with 10 bases between them. There are 13 residues in the CDR3. From germline, CDR1 is MNHEY and CDR2 SMNVEV (reference sequence).

This clonotype originated in a male donor with early-stage non-small cell lung cancer. Sample: PBMCs, taken at surgery. The rearrangement joins TRBV27 to TRBJ1-1; D possibly corresponds to TRBD1 (6 bases). The CDR3, as DNA: TGTGCCAGCAATTACAGGGAGAACACTGAAGCTTTCTTT. This translates into CASNYRENTEAFF.